These 16 T cell receptor beta chains originate from one sample sequenced in a study of Ad26.COV2.S vaccination and SARS-CoV-2 variants. Treatment noted: around 19 received Ad26.COV2.S at low or high dose, single or two shots; roughly 5 received placebo; per-sample allocation not given. Samples were taken on day 63 after the first vaccine or placebo injection. Sequenced by immunoSEQ multiplex PCR; TCRdb stores in-frame clones only, minus some. Of 500,000 or so clones listed, approximately 90% were seen once; the top ten hold 9.5% to 15%. This specimen was peripheral blood, taken in a trial of Ad26.COV2.S vaccine versus placebo. The receptors shown here come from a person between 18 and 65 years old who received the Ad26.COV2.S COVID-19 vaccine or a placebo.

The chain is built from TRBV7-8 and TRBJ1-1; maybe TRBD1 (5 bases). The V end lost 1 base, the J end lost 3 bases, and 9 bases lay between the germline ends. Looked up from germline, CDR1 is SGHVS and CDR2 is FQNEAQ. CDR3 length equals 14 residues. CDR3 region: CASSLGGTYTEAFF. The DNA of the CDR3 is TGTGCCAGCAGCTTAGGCGGGACTTACACTGAAGCTTTCTTT.

The rearrangement uses TRBV27 and TRBJ2-6; 11 bases align to TRBD1. Germline assignment: CDR1 MNHEY and CDR2 SMNVEV (reference sequence). The CDR3 totals 20 residues. The trim removed 6 bases at V and 1 base at J, leaving 14 bases unmatched. The CDR3 DNA reads TGTGCCAGCAGCCTCTCCGGGACAGGGGGTCTTGGGTCTGGGGCCAACGTCCTGACTTTC. Amino acid sequence: CASSLSGTGGLGSGANVLTF.

The chain is built from TRBV3-1 (or the pseudogene TRBV3-2) and TRBJ2-2, with 7 positions matching TRBD1. V lost 4 bases and J lost 6; bases outside the gene matches: 8. The CDR3 is 15 residues long. The germline gives CDR1 LGHDT, CDR2 YNNKEL (reference sequence). CDR3 residues: CASSPRTGGSGELFF. In DNA, the CDR3 is TGTGCCAGCAGCCCCCGGACAGGAGGTTCCGGGGAGCTGTTTTTT.

The rearrangement uses TRBV30 and TRBJ1-6; a weak D match, TRBD1 (5 bases). Germline V CDR1 and CDR2: GTSNPN, SVGIG (reference sequence). With 3 bases removed from V and 10 bases from J, the gap between germline ends came to 13 bases. This CDR3 has 13 residues. CDR3 region: CAWRTDQGSPLHF. CDR3 bases: TGTGCCTGGAGGACAGACCAGGGATCACCCCTCCACTTT.

The table lists this clone with a few counts. The chain carries TRBV24-1 and TRBJ2-7; D might be TRBD1 or TRBD2, each matching 6 bases. Germline V gives CDR1 KGHDR, CDR2 SFDVKD. CDR3 length equals 13 residues. With 5 bases removed from V and 7 bases from J, the gap between germline ends came to 14 bases. In DNA form, the CDR3 reads TGTGCCACCAGTGCGCCGGGGGCGGGAGAGCAGTACTTC. This translates into CATSAPGAGEQYF.

This clone was seen more than once but under ten times. The chain joins TRBV5-4 to TRBJ1-2; 7 bases are a match to TRBD1. The V gene's germline CDR1 is SGHNT and CDR2 YYREEE (reference sequence). The CDR3 consists of 16 residues. Trimming took 3 bases from V and 8 from J; bases not matched to a gene: 16. The CDR3 region is CASSSGGRDSYGGYTF. CDR3 nucleotide sequence: TGTGCCAGCAGCTCGGGGGGCCGGGACAGCTACGGGGGCTACACCTTC. The full variable domain, completed using reference TRBV5-4 and TRBJ1-2, is ETGVTQSPTHLIKTRGQQVTLRCSSQSGHNTVSWYQQALGQGPQFIFQYYREEENGRGNFPPRFSGLQFPNYSSELNVNALELDDSALYLCASSSGGRDSYGGYTFGSGTRLTVV.

In its sample, this clone was seen a few times. CDR3 sequence (DNA): TGTGCCAGCAGCTTAGGGGAAATTGGGACAGATACGCAGTATTTT. Translated, it gives CASSLGEIGTDTQYF. This chain connects TRBV7-9 to TRBJ2-3, with D unclear. Trimming removed 1 base from V and 3 bases from J, with 11 bases in between. Per germline, CDR1 SEHNR and CDR2 FQNEAQ (reference sequence). The CDR3 has 15 residues.

The chain employs TRBV9 and TRBJ2-5, with a weak D call TRBD2 (6 bases). Trimming shortened V by 0 bases and J by 5 bases, and 14 bases separated the two germline ends. This CDR3 is built from 15 residues. Germline CDR1 is SGDLS and CDR2 is YYNGEE. The CDR3 bases are TGTGCCAGCAGCGTAGACGAACAGGCGGGGGAGACCCAGTACTTC. It yields the protein CASSVDEQAGETQYF.

The J gene is TRBJ2-1, the V gene TRBV19; D unresolved. Per the germline V gene, CDR1 is LNHDA and CDR2 is SQIVND (reference sequence). The CDR3 consists of 13 residues. The V end lost 3 bases, the J end lost 6 bases, and 9 bases lay between the germline ends. In DNA form, the CDR3 reads TGTGCCAGTAGTATGGGATTAGTCAATGAGCAGTTCTTC. Translated, it gives CASSMGLVNEQFF.

The CDR3 region has the DNA TGCGCCAGCACCCCGGGAGGGGGAAGTTTTTATGGCTACACCTTC. This sequence encodes CASTPGGGSFYGYTF. The V call is TRBV5-1, the J call TRBJ1-2; a weak D match, TRBD1 (6 bases). Germline assignment: CDR1 SGHRS and CDR2 YFSETQ. The CDR3 is 15 residues long. The V gene lost 6 bases and the J gene lost 5 bases, with 20 bases spanning the gap. The whole variable domain, remainder taken from reference TRBV5-1 and TRBJ1-2, is KAGVTQTPRYLIKTRGQQVTLSCSPISGHRSVSWYQQTPGQGLQFLFEYFSETQRNKGNFPGRFSGRQFSNSRSEMNVSTLELGDSALYLCASTPGGGSFYGYTFGSGTRLTVV.

The rearrangement links TRBV5-1 to TRBJ2-7; D not certain. The CDR3 has 13 amino acids. Germline values: CDR1 SGHRS, CDR2 YFSETQ. The V gene lost 0 bases and the J gene lost 3 bases, with 7 bases spanning the gap. The chain's CDR3 is CASSLEPDYEQYF. CDR3 in DNA: TGCGCCAGCAGCTTGGAACCAGACTACGAGCAGTACTTC.

The chain uses TRBV14 and TRBJ1-3; D is unclear. Germline CDR1 is SGHDN and CDR2 is FVKESK. This CDR3 is 15 amino acids long. Trimming pared 1 base from V and 9 bases from J, leaving 16 bases between. CDR3 amino acids: CASSQARTGRGTIYF. CDR3 in DNA: TGTGCCAGCAGCCAAGCCCGGACCGGGCGGGGCACCATATATTTT.

The CDR3 protein is CASSPGLRLAGEDTQYF. CDR3 DNA: TGTGCCAGCAGCCCGGGGCTACGACTAGCGGGAGAAGATACGCAGTATTTT. The rearrangement uses TRBV5-4 and TRBJ2-3, with 12 bases lining up with TRBD2. The V gene's germline CDR1 is SGHNT and CDR2 YYREEE (reference sequence). CDR3 size: 17 residues. V shed 4 bases and J 5 bases; nucleotides not matched to a gene: 11. Full variable domain (outside the CDR3, taken from reference TRBV5-4 and TRBJ2-3): ETGVTQSPTHLIKTRGQQVTLRCSSQSGHNTVSWYQQALGQGPQFIFQYYREEENGRGNFPPRFSGLQFPNYSSELNVNALELDDSALYLCASSPGLRLAGEDTQYFGPGTRLTVL.

The chain links TRBV7-2 to TRBJ2-3; D remains unclear. Germline CDR1 reads SGHTA; CDR2 reads FQGNSA. This CDR3 is 14 amino acids long. Trimming cost V 4 bases and J 3 bases, with 11 bases left between them. The CDR3 spells CASSSSPFTDTQYF. As DNA, the CDR3 is TGTGCCAGCAGCTCCTCCCCATTTACAGATACGCAGTATTTT.

This clone was recorded once. The gene calls are TRBV28 and TRBJ2-5; the D is unclear. The CDR3 is 15 amino acids. V lost 4 bases and J 0 bases, leaving 12 bases between the germline ends. CDR1 MDHEN and CDR2 SYDVKM come from the germline V gene. The CDR3 is CASSSQGPNQETQYF. The CDR3 coding sequence is TGTGCCAGCAGTTCACAAGGACCTAACCAAGAGACCCAGTACTTC. The variable domain in full, completed from reference TRBV28 and TRBJ2-5, reads DVKVTQSSRYLVKRTGEKVFLECVQDMDHENMFWYRQDPGLGLRLIYFSYDVKMKEKGDIPEGYSVSREKKERFSLILESASTNQTSMYLCASSSQGPNQETQYFGPGTRLLVL.

With respect to this clone: The sample has other DNA sequences that encode this CDR3 too. The rearrangement joins TRBV5-1 to TRBJ2-7; 10 nucleotides match TRBD1. The CDR3 has 14 amino acids. Germline V gene data show CDR1 as SGHRS and CDR2 as YFSETQ. J lost 5 bases, V lost 2 bases, and 4 bases had no gene match. CDR3 amino acids: CASSLDRGLDEQYF. The CDR3 DNA sequence: TGCGCCAGCAGCTTAGACAGGGGGCTGGACGAGCAGTACTTC.